Listed below are T cell receptor beta chains from one sample, sequenced in a study of cytomegalovirus exposure and HLA in healthy donors. Produced via immunoSEQ multiplex PCR; TCRdb's table is partial and in-frame only. The sample holds some 150,000 clones; around four fifths are singletons and the top ten take about 2.9%. The sample taken for sequencing was PBMCs. The receptors stem from a female donor in good health and CMV-seronegative. Both conserved end residues are part of each CDR3.

V gene	J gene	CDR3 protein
TRBV9	TRBJ2-3	CASSVLGLAGGMDTQYF
TRBV7-8	TRBJ2-1	CASSLLAGGVDEQFF
TRBV9	TRBJ2-1	CASSVSSGGGDEQFF
TRBV2	TRBJ1-2	CASNGVGYTF
TRBV6-5	TRBJ1-1	CASSPEVTGGTEAFF
TRBV4-2	TRBJ2-3	CASSQDNPGGTDTQYF
TRBV11-2	TRBJ1-1	CASSLYRMNTEAFF
TRBV6-5	TRBJ1-1	CASSYRRGLNTEAFF
TRBV27	TRBJ2-5	CASSLSSTGVVKTQYF
TRBV28	TRBJ1-5	CASSSPGQGNQPQHF
TRBV11-2	TRBJ1-2	CASSLDKIGGYTF
TRBV4-1	TRBJ2-3	CASSQDPRDTQYF
TRBV4-1	TRBJ2-5	CASSQVSPSGEETQYF
TRBV4-3	TRBJ1-2	CASSQDLAGAGVGGYTF
TRBV19	TRBJ1-5	CASSIVLSNRGRGNQPQHF
TRBV7-3	TRBJ2-2	CASSKGGQALTGELFF
TRBV14	TRBJ1-1	CASSRQMQGKTEAFF
TRBV2	TRBJ2-7	CASSWDRGYEQYF
TRBV28	TRBJ2-1	CAINSLYNEQFF
TRBV10-1	TRBJ2-1	CASSPPSTGEQFF
TRBV19	TRBJ2-1	CASSPLGGYNEQFF
TRBV7-9	TRBJ1-4	CASSLIKGRQDEKLFF
TRBV19	TRBJ2-7	CASSTSFWTALLAGGRKTYEQYF
TRBV28	TRBJ1-6	CASSLLGRVRANSPLHF
TRBV7-9	TRBJ1-5	CASSLGQPSGEQPQHF